This T cell receptor (beta chain) is from a study of vaccination effects on CD4 cells after COVID-19. Study summary: Viral peptide pools were used in the ViraFEST assay to expand antigen-specific CD4+ T cells, and sequencing came afterward.

General study points: Both infection-induced and vaccine-induced clones contracted markedly at late post-vaccination timepoints.

Measured with immunoSEQ multiplex PCR; TCRdb has only the in-frame clones, and not every one. The profile shows fewer than 40,000 clones, about 71% of them singletons. Scientists isolated CD4+ T cells after an approximately 9-day culture period ended. Comment on this clone: The antigen remains unidentified.

Sample: CD4+ T cells from PBMCs cultured without peptide, taken before COVID-19 vaccination. The sequence came from a human donor who received a COVID-19 vaccine.

The CDR3 spells CATTPTSSDTQYF. CDR3 DNA sequence: TGTGCCACCACCCCGACTAGCTCAGATACGCAGTATTTT. The chain is built from TRBV10-3 and TRBJ2-3; 7 nucleotides align to TRBD2. The CDR3 loop spans 13 amino acids. Germline assignment: CDR1 ENHRY and CDR2 SYGVKD. The V segment lost 10 bases and the J segment 4 bases; nucleotides outside the gene matches: 8.